This TCR beta chain is drawn from a study of graft-versus-host responses after intestinal transplantation. For the study at large: Grafts were multivisceral, liver-intestinal, or isolated intestinal. After anti-thymocyte globulin induction, recipients took tacrolimus and steroids for three to four years. Whole-study findings and limits: There were GvH clones found in recipient marrow, and some of them appeared first in ileum or blood.

Data came from immunoSEQ multiplex PCR; TCRdb stores just in-frame clones and leaves some out. The sample consists of 20,000 to 25,000 clones, over 40% of them appearing once. The CDR3 extends over 13 amino acids. The germline CDR1 and CDR2 sequences are SGHRS and YFSETQ. V lost 2 bases, J lost 2 bases, and 7 bases lay in between. Responders labeled with CFSE (about 200,000) were plated with about 200,000 irradiated, violet-dye-labeled stimulators. Sorted cells were CFSE-low CD3+CD4+ or CD3+CD8+ proliferating responders. The sequence derives from a human patient who received an intestinal transplant. The J gene is TRBJ1-1, the V gene TRBV5-1; D call uncertain. The sample here was alloreactive CD8+ T cells from a mixed lymphocyte reaction culture, taken before intestinal transplant. As to subset: CFSE-low proliferating T cells sorted from roughly six-day pre-transplant mixed lymphocyte reaction (GvH or HvG direction). The CDR3 bases are TGCGCCAGCAGCTTCGTGAAAAACACTGAAGCTTTCTTT. Translation: CASSFVKNTEAFF.